This T cell receptor (beta chain) was observed in a study of CD8+ T cells in alopecia areata. Turning to the study itself: Dosing spanned 6 to 18 months on tofacitinib, then 6 months off drug.

A remark on this clone: What it binds is not known.

Reverse transcription of extracted RNA yielded cDNA, which provided the sequencing template. Method: immunoSEQ multiplex PCR; TCRdb's copy keeps in-frame clones and lacks some. The sample lists roughly 250,000 clones; 60% were seen once. This CDR3 is 14 amino acids long. Germline loops: CDR1 GTSNPN, CDR2 SVGIG (reference sequence). Losses at the gene ends were 1 base for V and 4 bases for J; bases not matched to a gene: 2. Study conclusions and caveats: Many expanded lesional clones persisted during tofacitinib (in both scalp and blood).

Indicated treatment: oral pan-JAK inhibitor, 5-10 mg twice daily. The specimen was CD4+ T cells sorted from blood, collected between weeks 51 and 52, from a patient treated with tofacitinib. This chain joins TRBV30 and TRBJ2-3; 10 nucleotides align to TRBD2. The clonotype was recovered from a human donor with alopecia areata. The chain's CDR3 is CAWSASGGADTQYF. The DNA of the CDR3 is TGTGCCTGGAGTGCTAGCGGGGGCGCAGATACGCAGTATTTT.